This TCR beta chain was found in a study of blood T cells in healthy people across ages. This clonotype was detected only a few times. What it recognizes is unknown. Per sample, extraction of total RNA gave at least 5.5 micrograms in every case. With 4 bases removed from V and 0 bases from J, the gap between germline ends came to 10 bases. The CDR3 loop spans 14 amino acids. In germline, CDR1 is DFQATT, CDR2 SNEGSKA (reference sequence). Broader study findings: As naive T cell percentage varied, TCR beta diversity correlated strongly with it. Calculation of diversity from one million T cells yielded estimates considered to be underestimates.

A J-beta primer mix and a sample-barcoded 5' primer were used in a second PCR of about 7 to 12 cycles. CDR3-containing paired-end reads numbered at least 2.5 million in each sample. TCRdb independently ran MiXCR on the 5' RACE reads; one entry per CDR3 protein. In the table there are under 800,000 distinct CDR3 sequences, under 25% of which are singletons. The chain is built from TRBV20-1 and TRBJ1-5; possible D gene TRBD1, 5 bases. Sequenced input: blood. The receptor was isolated from a man between 65 and 80 years old in good health. This CDR3 reads CSAKDRDSNQPQHF. In DNA form, the CDR3 reads TGCAGTGCTAAAGACAGAGATAGCAATCAGCCCCAGCATTTT.